The 5 T cell receptor beta chains in this list originate from one sample, sequenced in a study of molecular identifiers for immune sequencing clone quantification. A single record per CDR3 protein comes from TCRdb applying MiXCR to the PCR reads. The repertoire consists of around 460,000 distinct CDR3 sequences, with about a quarter occurring once and the leading ten covering around 0.78%. The specimen sequenced was naive CD8+ T cells from blood, with Jurkat cell RNA spiked in. As to subset: FACS-sorted CD8+CD4-CCR7+CD45RA+ naive T cells. Receptors were obtained from a human donor in good health. Some libraries in this study had Jurkat cell RNA spiked in.

This clonotype was recorded many times. The V and J genes are TRBV6-5 and TRBJ2-3; unclear D gene. This CDR3 is 16 amino acids long. Germline lookup yields CDR1 MNHEY and CDR2 SVGAGI. Trimming removed 0 bases from V and 3 bases from J, with 13 bases in between. CDR3 in amino acids: CASSYSPSVTTDTQYF. CDR3 nucleotides: TGTGCCAGCAGTTACTCTCCAAGCGTAACTACAGATACGCAGTATTTT.

With regard to this clonotype: This clone may be a read error of a much larger clone one base away. This sequence joins TRBV6-2 or TRBV6-3 and TRBJ2-1, with D perhaps matching TRBD2 (6 bases). This CDR3 contains 12 residues. Germline values: CDR1 MNHEY, CDR2 SVGEGT. Here the CDR3 DNA reads TGTGCCAGCAGTTTCGGGGGAAATGAGCAGATCTTC. It yields the protein CASSFGGNEQIF.

A word on this clonotype: This may come from a read error, since a much larger clone is one base off. V is TRBV29-1 and J is TRBJ2-5, with D possibly being TRBD1 or TRBD2 (6 bases each). V was cut by 3 bases and J by 9 bases, with 14 bases left in between. Germline CDR1 reads SQVTM; CDR2 reads ANQGSEA. This CDR3 comprises 12 residues. CDR3 DNA sequence: TGCAGCGTTGACTGGGGGGCCGAGGCCCAGTACTTC. Protein: CSVDWGAEAQYF. Together with reference TRBV29-1 and TRBJ2-5, the CDR3 gives the full variable domain: SAVISQKPSRDICQRGTSLTIQCQVDSQVTMMFWYRQQPGQSLTLIATANQGSEATYESGFVIDKFPISRPNLTFSTLTVSNMSPEDSSIYLCSVDWGAEAQYFGPGTRLLVL.

The CDR3 reads CASRARYPYNEQFF. CDR3 DNA: TGTGCCAGCAGGGCTAGATACCCCTACAATGAGCAGTTCTTC. V is TRBV27 and J is TRBJ2-1; the D is unclear. The CDR3 spans 14 residues. CDR1 MNHEY and CDR2 SMNVEV come from the germline V gene (reference sequence). The V and J ends lost 6 bases and 2 bases respectively, with 11 bases between them.

Regarding this clonotype: A much larger clone differs by one base, so this may be a read error. The V and J genes are TRBV6-6 and TRBJ2-3; the D is unclear. The CDR3 is 18 amino acids. V lost 0 bases and J 4 bases, leaving 20 bases between the germline ends. The germline CDR1 and CDR2 sequences are MNHNY and SVGAGI (reference sequence). The CDR3 DNA sequence: TGTGCCAGCAGTTACTCGAATCTGGCGGTTTTGAGCGCAGATACGCAGTATTTT. Its translation is CASSYSNLAVLSADTQYF.